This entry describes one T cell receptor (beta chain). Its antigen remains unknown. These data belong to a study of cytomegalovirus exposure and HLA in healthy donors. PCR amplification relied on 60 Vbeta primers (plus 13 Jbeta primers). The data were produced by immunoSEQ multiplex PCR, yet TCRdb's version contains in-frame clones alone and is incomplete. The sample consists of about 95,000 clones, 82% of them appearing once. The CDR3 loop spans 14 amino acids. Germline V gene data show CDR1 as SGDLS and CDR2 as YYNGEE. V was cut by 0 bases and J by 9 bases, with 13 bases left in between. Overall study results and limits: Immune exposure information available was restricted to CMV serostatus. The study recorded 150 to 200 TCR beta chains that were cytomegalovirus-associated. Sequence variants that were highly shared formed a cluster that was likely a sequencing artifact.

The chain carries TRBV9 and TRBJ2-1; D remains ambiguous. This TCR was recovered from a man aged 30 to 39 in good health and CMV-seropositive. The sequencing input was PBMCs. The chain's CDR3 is CASSVAYRLGEQFF. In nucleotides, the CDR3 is TGTGCCAGCAGCGTAGCCTACCGACTCGGTGAGCAGTTCTTC. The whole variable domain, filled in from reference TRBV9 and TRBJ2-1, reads DSGVTQTPKHLITATGQRVTLRCSPRSGDLSVYWYQQSLDQGLQFLIQYYNGEERAKGNILERFSAQQFPDLHSELNLSSLELGDSALYFCASSVAYRLGEQFFGPGTRLTVL.